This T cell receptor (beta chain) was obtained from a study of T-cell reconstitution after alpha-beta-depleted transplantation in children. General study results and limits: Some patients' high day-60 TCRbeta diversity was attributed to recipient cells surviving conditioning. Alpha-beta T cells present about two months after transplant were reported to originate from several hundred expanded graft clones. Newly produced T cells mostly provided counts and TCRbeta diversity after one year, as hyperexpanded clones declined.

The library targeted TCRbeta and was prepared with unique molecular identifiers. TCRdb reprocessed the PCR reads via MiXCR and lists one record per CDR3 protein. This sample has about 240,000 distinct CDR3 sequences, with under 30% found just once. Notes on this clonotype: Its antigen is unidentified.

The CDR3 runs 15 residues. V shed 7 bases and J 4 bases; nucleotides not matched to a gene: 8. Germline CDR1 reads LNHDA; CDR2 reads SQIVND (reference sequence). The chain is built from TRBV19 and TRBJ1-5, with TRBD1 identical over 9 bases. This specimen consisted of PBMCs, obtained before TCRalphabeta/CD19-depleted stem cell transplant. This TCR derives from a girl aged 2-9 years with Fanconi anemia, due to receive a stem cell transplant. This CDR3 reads CASTTGTGPNQPQHF. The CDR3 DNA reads TGTGCCAGTACTACCGGGACAGGGCCAAATCAGCCCCAGCATTTT.